A single sample is the source of the 29 T cell receptor beta chains below, sequenced in a study of T cell responses to AZD1222 COVID-19 vaccine. Clones were sequenced by immunoSEQ multiplex PCR, and TCRdb holds only the in-frame ones, with some missing. The table records some 120,000 clones, 85% to 90% of them present only once. The source material was peripheral blood, sampled on day 0 of AZD1222 vaccination. Receptors originate from an adult in good health.

The chain employs TRBV12-5 and TRBJ1-5; tentative D call: TRBD1 (6 bases). From germline, CDR1 is LGHNT and CDR2 FRNRAP. This CDR3 comprises 14 residues. The V and J ends lost 6 bases and 6 bases respectively, with 15 bases between them. CDR3 protein: CASGGGGMAQPQHF. The DNA for the CDR3 is TGTGCTAGTGGGGGTGGGGGCATGGCTCAGCCCCAGCATTTT.

J is TRBJ1-1 and V is TRBV6-6; D is perhaps TRBD1 (5 bases). Trimming removed 7 bases from V and 4 bases from J, with 13 bases in between. The CDR3 covers 13 residues. Germline CDR1 is MNHNY and CDR2 is SVGAGI (reference sequence). CDR3 region: CASTPGGSTEAFF. CDR3 sequence (DNA): TGTGCCAGCACCCCGGGGGGTTCCACTGAAGCTTTCTTT.

The gene calls are TRBV12-3 or TRBV12-4 and TRBJ1-1; 9 nucleotides agree with TRBD1. V shed 6 bases and J 10 bases; nucleotides not matched to a gene: 9. The CDR3 has 13 amino acids. CDR3 DNA: TGTGCCAGCAGGGTAACAGGGGGCGGGCGAGCTTTCTTT. Its protein product is CASRVTGGGRAFF.

This chain links TRBV7-9 with TRBJ1-5, with D possibly being TRBD1 (5 bases). From germline, CDR1 is SEHNR and CDR2 FQNEAQ (reference sequence). The V end lost 0 bases, the J end lost 4 bases, and 7 bases lay between the germline ends. The CDR3 is 14 residues long. The CDR3 protein is CASSLAQENQPQHF. CDR3 sequence (DNA): TGTGCCAGCAGCTTAGCACAGGAAAATCAGCCCCAGCATTTT.

The V and J genes are TRBV7-9 and TRBJ2-1; no definite D call. V dropped 5 bases and J dropped 3 bases, with 5 bases sitting between them. The CDR3 extends over 12 amino acids. Per the germline V gene, CDR1 is SEHNR and CDR2 is FQNEAQ (reference sequence). The CDR3 bases are TGTGCCAGCAGCACCAGCTACAATGAGCAGTTCTTC. The encoded protein is CASSTSYNEQFF.

The rearrangement joins TRBV11-2 to TRBJ2-5, with D possibly TRBD2 on 6 matching bases. Trimming shortened V by 6 bases and J by 2 bases, and 19 bases separated the two germline ends. This CDR3 is 16 amino acids long. The germline V gene encodes CDR1 SGHAT and CDR2 FQNNGV. The CDR3 region is CASSVSTGLTQETQYF. CDR3 coding DNA: TGTGCCAGCAGTGTCTCAACGGGACTGACTCAAGAGACCCAGTACTTC.

The chain carries TRBV7-3 and TRBJ1-4; D uncertain. The V and J ends lost 1 base and 0 bases respectively, with 6 bases between them. Germline V lookup: CDR1 SGHTA, CDR2 FQGTGA. The CDR3 sequence is 15 residues long. CDR3 in amino acids: CASSLKRATNEKLFF. CDR3 DNA sequence: TGTGCCAGCAGCTTAAAGAGGGCAACTAATGAAAAACTGTTTTTT.

The table lists this clone with a count of one. The rearrangement joins TRBV11-2 to TRBJ2-7, with 7 bases lining up with TRBD2. CDR3 length: 14 residues. Germline CDR1 SGHAT, CDR2 FQNNGV. The trim removed 6 bases at V and 6 bases at J, leaving 11 bases unmatched. The CDR3 reads CASRPTREGLEQYF. CDR3 coding DNA: TGTGCCAGCAGGCCTACCAGGGAGGGGCTCGAGCAGTACTTC.

The chain uses TRBV4-3 and TRBJ2-1; D perhaps matches TRBD2 (6 bases). The V gene's germline CDR1 is LGHNA and CDR2 YSLEER. Between the trimmed V and J ends, which lost 2 bases and 5 bases, there was a span of 13 bases. The CDR3 contains 15 residues. Written as DNA, the CDR3 is TGCGCCAGCAGCCAACCGGGAGCAGAGAACAATGAGCAGTTCTTC. Translating it yields CASSQPGAENNEQFF.

The chain couples TRBV6-2 or TRBV6-3 to TRBJ2-5, with D maybe TRBD2 (6 bases). Trimming pared 0 bases from V and 4 bases from J, leaving 9 bases between. This CDR3 spans 14 amino acids. The germline V gene encodes CDR1 MNHEY and CDR2 SVGEGT. The CDR3 coding sequence is TGTGCCAGCAGTTACTCGTTCGGGGGAGAGACCCAGTACTTC. Translated, it gives CASSYSFGGETQYF.

The CDR3 sequence is CASSEETQYF. The CDR3, as DNA: TGTGCCAGCAGTGAAGAGACCCAGTACTTC. The chain carries TRBV2 and TRBJ2-5; D remains unclear. The V gene's germline CDR1 is SNHLY and CDR2 FYNNEI. V was shortened by 1 base and J by 6 bases, with 0 bases between the two germline ends. The CDR3 is 10 amino acids. The variable domain in full, completed from reference TRBV2 and TRBJ2-5, reads EPEVTQTPSHQVTQMGQEVILRCVPISNHLYFYWYRQILGQKVEFLVSFYNNEISEKSEIFDDQFSVERPDGSNFTLKIRSTKLEDSAMYFCASSEETQYFGPGTRLLVL.

The chain has TRBV2 and TRBJ1-5; tentative D call: TRBD1 (6 bases). CDR1 and CDR2 from the germline V gene are SNHLY and FYNNEI. This CDR3 is built from 15 residues. Trimming pared 3 bases from V and 3 bases from J, leaving 12 bases between. The DNA for the CDR3 is TGTGCCAGCAGTGATTATGGGGGCGCCAATCAGCCCCAGCATTTT. It specifies CASSDYGGANQPQHF.

The chain's CDR3 is CASSLDSMGQPQHF. Written as DNA, the CDR3 is TGTGCCAGCAGCTTAGACAGTATGGGCCAGCCCCAGCATTTT. The V gene is TRBV11-2, the J gene TRBJ1-5; D is undetermined. Germline assignment: CDR1 SGHAT and CDR2 FQNNGV. This CDR3 is built from 14 residues. V was clipped by 0 bases and J by 7 bases, with 10 bases between them.

This CDR3 is CASSPVDKAFNAGELFF. The CDR3 DNA follows: TGTGCCAGTAGCCCGGTGGACAAGGCCTTTAACGCCGGGGAGCTGTTTTTT. This sequence joins TRBV19 and TRBJ2-2; perhaps TRBD1 as D (5 bases). Trimming took off 6 bases at V and 6 bases at J, with 23 bases between the two ends. The CDR3 has 17 amino acids. Germline CDR1 LNHDA, CDR2 SQIVND (reference sequence).

This chain connects TRBV15 to TRBJ1-1; D not resolved. Trimming took off 1 base at V and 0 bases at J, with 6 bases between the two ends. CDR1 LNHNV and CDR2 YYDKDF come from the germline V gene (reference sequence). The CDR3 sequence is 14 residues long. The CDR3 spells CATSRGTVNTEAFF. In DNA, the CDR3 is TGTGCCACCAGCAGAGGGACGGTGAACACTGAAGCTTTCTTT.

The chain carries TRBV27 and TRBJ1-5; the D is unclear. V was shortened by 3 bases and J by 1 base, with 16 bases between the two germline ends. From germline, CDR1 is MNHEY and CDR2 SMNVEV (reference sequence). The CDR3 totals 17 residues. CDR3 DNA sequence: TGTGCCAGCAGTTTGTCCGCATCCCCCCCCAGCAATCAGCCCCAGCATTTT. Translated, it gives CASSLSASPPSNQPQHF.

This chain connects TRBV29-1 to TRBJ2-2; the match to TRBD1 covers 10 bases. V was pared by 5 bases and J by 1 base, with 1 base of the junction left unmatched. Germline V gives CDR1 SQVTM, CDR2 ANQGSEA. The CDR3 totals 14 residues. The CDR3 DNA is TGCAGCGTTTGGGACAGGGGGAACACCGGGGAGCTGTTTTTT. Protein: CSVWDRGNTGELFF.

The chain uses TRBV24-1 and TRBJ2-1, with D perhaps assigned TRBD1 or TRBD2 (5 bases each). This CDR3 comprises 12 residues. Deletions cut 2 bases from V and 10 bases from J, with 8 bases between. Germline values: CDR1 KGHDR, CDR2 SFDVKD. CDR3 DNA: TGTGCCACCAGTGATTGGGGGACCGAGCAGTTCTTC. It specifies CATSDWGTEQFF.

The genes are TRBV3-1 (or the pseudogene TRBV3-2) and TRBJ2-7, with 7 positions matching TRBD1. The CDR3 consists of 14 residues. Trimming took 4 bases from V and 3 from J; bases not matched to a gene: 6. Germline lookup yields CDR1 LGHDT and CDR2 YNNKEL (reference sequence). The DNA of the CDR3 is TGTGCCAGCAGCCTGACAGGGATTGACTACGAGCAGTACTTC. Protein: CASSLTGIDYEQYF.

This chain connects TRBV7-9 to TRBJ1-4; D remains ambiguous. The CDR3 has 13 amino acids. V was cut by 10 bases and J by 0 bases, with 9 bases left in between. Per the germline V gene, CDR1 is SEHNR and CDR2 is FQNEAQ (reference sequence). CDR3 coding DNA: TGTGCCACCACCACCGCAACTAATGAAAAACTGTTTTTT. Its protein is CATTTATNEKLFF.

CDR3: CASSFATRGSELFF. CDR3 nucleotides: TGTGCCAGCAGTTTTGCGACTCGGGGCTCCGAACTGTTTTTT. The V gene is TRBV28, the J gene TRBJ1-4, with D perhaps TRBD1 (5 bases). Trimming cost V 3 bases and J 12 bases, with 17 bases left between them. CDR3 length: 14 amino acids. The germline CDR1 and CDR2 sequences are MDHEN and SYDVKM.

V is TRBV19 and J is TRBJ1-5; D might be TRBD1 (5 bases). Trimming left V 5 bases short and J 0 bases short, with 11 bases between. This CDR3 has 15 residues. The germline gives CDR1 LNHDA, CDR2 SQIVND (reference sequence). The CDR3 region is CASSATANSNQPQHF. DNA of the CDR3: TGTGCCAGTAGTGCGACAGCTAATAGCAATCAGCCCCAGCATTTT.

The chain employs TRBV1 and TRBJ1-4; no DNA check was done on the table's D call, TRBD1. TRBV1 is a recognized pseudogene. The CDR3 is 15 residues long. The CDR3 here is CTSSQDRQANEKLFF. CDR3 in DNA: TGCACCAGCAGCCAAGATCGGCAGGCTAATGAAAAACTGTTTTTT.

This chain connects TRBV18 to TRBJ1-2, with 8 bases aligning to TRBD1. Germline values: CDR1 KGHSH, CDR2 LQKENI. The CDR3 consists of 15 residues. V gave up 3 bases and J gave up 6 bases; unmatched junction bases: 9. This CDR3 reads CASSPRVGQGNGYTF. The CDR3 nucleotides read TGTGCCAGCTCACCGCGCGTAGGACAGGGAAATGGCTACACCTTC.

In its sample, this clone was seen once. The chain links TRBV24-1 to TRBJ2-7; 7 bases line up with TRBD1. This CDR3 contains 16 residues. Per the germline V gene, CDR1 is KGHDR and CDR2 is SFDVKD. The V and J ends lost 1 base and 4 bases, in that order; junction bases with no gene match: 9. The CDR3 coding sequence is TGTGCCACCAGTGATTTACAGGGGCATTATCCTTACGAGCAGTACTTC. Translating gives CATSDLQGHYPYEQYF.

The CDR3 sequence is CASSSGHSVREQFF. In DNA form, the CDR3 reads TGTGCCAGCAGTTCGGGACATTCTGTCCGGGAGCAGTTCTTC. The V call is TRBV13, the J call TRBJ2-1, with D perhaps TRBD1 (6 bases). The CDR3 contains 14 residues. Germline-derived CDR1 and CDR2 are PRHDT and FYEKMQ (reference sequence). Trimming took 6 bases from V and 10 from J, leaving 19 bases between them.

This sequence joins TRBV29-1 and TRBJ2-5; D remains unclear. The CDR3 runs 12 residues. Germline V gene data show CDR1 as SQVTM and CDR2 as ANQGSEA. V was trimmed by 2 bases and J by 4 bases, leaving 8 bases between them. The CDR3 region is CSVELDGETQYF. The CDR3 DNA reads TGCAGCGTTGAATTGGACGGAGAGACCCAGTACTTC.

The V gene is TRBV9, the J gene TRBJ1-3; tentatively, D is TRBD1 (5 bases). Trimming stripped 0 bases from V and 1 base from J, with 11 bases between. Germline CDR1 and CDR2: SGDLS and YYNGEE. The CDR3 loop spans 16 amino acids. CDR3 in amino acids: CASSVEGRGSGNTIYF. As DNA, the CDR3 is TGTGCCAGCAGCGTAGAAGGAAGGGGATCTGGAAACACCATATATTTT.

The rearrangement uses TRBV5-8 and TRBJ2-1; 7 positions match TRBD1. The CDR3 totals 16 residues. CDR1 is SGHTS, CDR2 YDEGEE, per germline. V lost 3 bases and J lost 0; bases outside the gene matches: 6. This CDR3 reads CASSWDRTASYNEQFF. CDR3 coding DNA: TGTGCCAGCAGCTGGGACAGAACCGCCTCCTACAATGAGCAGTTCTTC.